The source of this TCR beta chain is a study of vaccination and CD4 T cells after COVID-19. Cultured CD4+ T cell DNA was sequenced using the Oncomine TCR Beta short-read assay. TCRdb re-derived calls from the PCR reads in MiXCR, one entry per CDR3 protein. The profile covers about 12,000 distinct CDR3 sequences, with 60% appearing a single time and roughly 9% taken by the ten largest. Treatment described: roughly 10-day PBMC culture with coronavirus spike peptide pools or control peptides (ViraFEST assay). Germline CDR1 reads LGHNA; CDR2 reads YNFKEQ. The CDR3 runs 14 residues. The V end lost 2 bases, the J end lost 1 base, and 8 bases lay between the germline ends. Comment on this clonotype: Its antigen is not known.

The chain couples TRBV4-2 to TRBJ1-1; D gene uncertain. Sample: CD4+ T cells from blood, cultured in vitro, taken before SARS-CoV-2 vaccination. This clonotype originated in a human donor who had recovered from COVID-19. The DNA for the CDR3 is TGTGCCAGCAGCCAACCCCATTCGAACACTGAAGCTTTCTTT. This translates into CASSQPHSNTEAFF.